This entry lists 17 T cell receptor beta chains sequenced from one sample in a study of T cell responses to AZD1222 COVID-19 vaccine. Sequencing was performed with immunoSEQ multiplex PCR; in TCRdb, only in-frame clones are kept and a portion is missing. The sample has approximately 190,000 clones, more than 75% seen once. The input for sequencing was peripheral blood, taken on day 0 of MenACWY control vaccination. All receptors come from an adult in good health.

This rearrangement joins TRBV7-8 to TRBJ1-2; D might be TRBD1 (6 bases). Germline CDR1 reads SGHVS; CDR2 reads FQNEAQ. V lost 6 bases and J lost 7, with 9 bases in between. The CDR3 is 11 amino acids. CDR3 coding DNA: TGTGCCAGCAGATCAGGGGTTGGCTACACCTTC. Translating it yields CASRSGVGYTF.

The chain links TRBV10-3 to TRBJ1-1; 8 bases agree with TRBD1. The CDR3 is 15 amino acids. Germline V CDR1 and CDR2: ENHRY, SYGVKD. After removal of 6 bases from V and 0 bases from J, the junction contained 6 bases not matched to a gene. The CDR3 sequence is CAIRPTQGVNTEAFF. The CDR3 nucleotides are TGTGCCATCAGGCCGACACAGGGGGTGAACACTGAAGCTTTCTTT.

The chain links TRBV5-1 to TRBJ1-6, with 11 bases aligning to TRBD1. The germline gives CDR1 SGHRS, CDR2 YFSETQ. This CDR3 spans 14 amino acids. J lost 10 bases, V lost 3 bases, and 3 bases had no gene match. The CDR3 is CASSSGQGGSPLHF. The DNA for the CDR3 is TGCGCCAGCAGCTCGGGACAGGGGGGATCACCCCTCCACTTT.

This clone was recorded once. V gene TRBV28 combines with J gene TRBJ2-1, with D maybe TRBD1 (6 bases). The CDR3 contains 13 residues. Germline CDR1 reads MDHEN; CDR2 reads SYDVKM. V shed 6 bases and J shed 7 bases, with 13 bases lying between them. This CDR3 is CASRTHRVNEQFF. In DNA form, the CDR3 reads TGTGCCAGCAGAACCCACAGGGTAAATGAGCAGTTCTTC.

The V gene is TRBV27, the J gene TRBJ2-1, with TRBD1 matching over 9 bases. Trimming cost V 2 bases and J 4 bases; bases outside gene matches: 6. Germline CDR1 and CDR2: MNHEY and SMNVEV (reference sequence). The CDR3 spans 16 residues. The CDR3 nucleotides read TGTGCCAGCAGTTTAGTCGGGACAGGGCCTTACAATGAGCAGTTCTTC. This codes for CASSLVGTGPYNEQFF.

This clone occurred once. The genes are TRBV7-2 and TRBJ2-7; weak D call: TRBD2 (7 bases). The CDR3 is made up of 15 amino acids. Per the germline V gene, CDR1 is SGHTA and CDR2 is FQGNSA. Trimming took 5 bases from V and 2 from J, leaving 16 bases between them. The CDR3 protein is CASSPGRGGPYEQYF. As DNA, the CDR3 is TGTGCCAGCAGCCCAGGGAGGGGGGGCCCCTACGAGCAGTACTTC.

The genes are TRBV9 and TRBJ2-3; TRBD2 aligns across 7 bases. The CDR3 length is 17 residues. Germline V gives CDR1 SGDLS, CDR2 YYNGEE. Trimming cost V 3 bases and J 0 bases; bases outside gene matches: 10. The CDR3 protein is CASSGGSAGWSTDTQYF. DNA for the CDR3: TGTGCCAGCAGCGGTGGATCAGCGGGGTGGAGCACAGATACGCAGTATTTT.

The chain employs TRBV7-2 and TRBJ2-3, with TRBD1 matching 7 bases. The CDR3 contains 15 residues. Germline CDR1 is SGHTA and CDR2 is FQGNSA. The V and J ends lost 2 bases and 0 bases, in that order; junction bases with no gene match: 2. The DNA of the CDR3 is TGTGCCAGCAGCTTACGACAGGGAAGCACAGATACGCAGTATTTT. Translating it yields CASSLRQGSTDTQYF. Together with reference TRBV7-2 and TRBJ2-3, the CDR3 gives the full variable domain: GAGVSQSPSNKVTEKGKDVELRCDPISGHTALYWYRQSLGQGLEFLIYFQGNSAPDKSGLPSDRFSAERTGGSVSTLTIQRTQQEDSAVYLCASSLRQGSTDTQYFGPGTRLTVL.

The chain joins TRBV18 to TRBJ1-2, with TRBD1 matching over 8 bases. This CDR3 contains 15 residues. Germline assignment: CDR1 KGHSH and CDR2 LQKENI. Unmatched junction bases numbered 12, after V lost 4 bases and J lost 8 bases. CDR3 nucleotides: TGTGCCAGCTCACGCGAGCCGGGACAGGCAGGGGGCTACACCTTC. Its translation: CASSREPGQAGGYTF.

The gene calls are TRBV19 and TRBJ2-3; TRBD1 matches at 9 bases. Germline CDR1 reads LNHDA; CDR2 reads SQIVND (reference sequence). The CDR3 runs 15 residues. Trimming cost V 6 bases and J 2 bases; bases outside gene matches: 6. The CDR3 DNA reads TGTGCCAGTAGCGACCGGGACAGGGCCACAGATACGCAGTATTTT. Translated, it gives CASSDRDRATDTQYF.

The CDR3 here is CASRPGANTGELFF. CDR3 DNA: TGTGCCAGCCGCCCCGGGGCGAACACCGGGGAGCTGTTTTTT. J is TRBJ2-2 and V is TRBV3-1 (or the pseudogene TRBV3-2); tentative D call: TRBD2 (5 bases). V shed 8 bases and J shed 0 bases, with 10 bases lying between them. Looked up from germline, CDR1 is LGHDT and CDR2 is YNNKEL (reference sequence). The CDR3 totals 14 residues.

This clone was seen just once. V and J are TRBV2 and TRBJ1-1; 12 bases are shared with TRBD1. This CDR3 region has 12 residues. Trimming cost V 8 bases and J 9 bases; bases outside gene matches: 4. From germline, CDR1 is SNHLY and CDR2 FYNNEI. The CDR3 region has the DNA TGTGCCAGCGCGGGGACAGGGGGCAAAGCTTTCTTT. Amino acids: CASAGTGGKAFF.

The chain uses TRBV7-9 and TRBJ2-1; possibly TRBD1 for D (7 bases). Germline lookup yields CDR1 SEHNR and CDR2 FQNEAQ (reference sequence). The germline V and J ends were trimmed by 3 bases and 7 bases, with 22 bases remaining between them. The CDR3 sequence is 17 residues long. CDR3 sequence: CASSFLGGPRGLNEQFF. CDR3 coding DNA: TGTGCCAGCAGCTTTTTAGGGGGGCCCAGGGGGTTGAATGAGCAGTTCTTC. The variable domain in full, with the rest retrieved from reference TRBV7-9 and TRBJ2-1, is DTGVSQNPRHKITKRGQNVTFRCDPISEHNRLYWYRQTLGQGPEFLTYFQNEAQLEKSRLLSDRFSAERPKGSFSTLEIQRTEQGDSAMYLCASSFLGGPRGLNEQFFGPGTRLTVL.

The chain joins TRBV28 to TRBJ2-7; 7 bases line up with TRBD2. In germline, CDR1 is MDHEN, CDR2 SYDVKM. J lost 5 bases, V lost 3 bases, and 10 bases had no gene match. The CDR3 is 15 amino acids. The CDR3 here is CASSLVSGAGDEQYF. The CDR3 region has the DNA TGTGCCAGCAGTTTGGTCAGCGGGGCGGGTGACGAGCAGTACTTC.

In this sample, this clone turned up a few times. V usage is TRBV5-4 and J usage is TRBJ1-1; a weak D match, TRBD1 (5 bases). V lost 0 bases to trimming and J lost 0 bases, with 9 bases between them. CDR3 length: 15 amino acids. Germline assignment: CDR1 SGHNT and CDR2 YYREEE (reference sequence). CDR3 residues: CASSLVAGMNTEAFF. In nucleotides, the CDR3 is TGTGCCAGCAGCTTGGTGGCAGGGATGAACACTGAAGCTTTCTTT.

The rearrangement joins TRBV7-9 to TRBJ1-1, with 7 bases lining up with TRBD1. The CDR3 spans 13 residues. Germline CDR1 is SEHNR and CDR2 is FQNEAQ (reference sequence). V lost 7 bases and J lost 4; bases outside the gene matches: 6. CDR3 in DNA: TGTGCCAGCAATCCACAGGGGTCCACTGAAGCTTTCTTT. This gives the protein CASNPQGSTEAFF.

This sequence joins TRBV28 and TRBJ2-5; 7 bases fit TRBD1. The CDR3 sequence is 13 residues long. Germline lookup yields CDR1 MDHEN and CDR2 SYDVKM. The V gene end was trimmed by 11 bases and the J gene end by 5 bases; junction bases not matched to a gene: 11. The CDR3: CAVEGGAGETQYF. CDR3 nucleotides: TGTGCCGTCGAAGGGGGCGCCGGGGAGACCCAGTACTTC.